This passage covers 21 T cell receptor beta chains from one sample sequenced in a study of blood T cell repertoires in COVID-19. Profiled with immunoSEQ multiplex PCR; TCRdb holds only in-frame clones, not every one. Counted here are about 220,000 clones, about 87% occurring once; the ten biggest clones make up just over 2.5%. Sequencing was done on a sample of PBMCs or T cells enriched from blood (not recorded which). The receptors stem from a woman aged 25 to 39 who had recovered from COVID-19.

Here the CDR3 DNA reads TGTGCCAGTAGTTTCCAGGATAACACTGAAGCTTTCTTT. Translation gives CASSFQDNTEAFF. The rearrangement links TRBV19 to TRBJ1-1; D is uncertain. Germline CDR1 reads LNHDA; CDR2 reads SQIVND (reference sequence). The V end lost 5 bases, the J end lost 2 bases, and 9 bases lay between the germline ends. This CDR3 has 13 amino acids.

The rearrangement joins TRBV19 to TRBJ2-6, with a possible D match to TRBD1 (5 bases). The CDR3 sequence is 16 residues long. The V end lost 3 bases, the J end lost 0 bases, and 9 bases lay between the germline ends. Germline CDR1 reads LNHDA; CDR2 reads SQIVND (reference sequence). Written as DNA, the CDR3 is TGTGCCAGTAGTATGCAGGGTGGCTCTGGGGCCAACGTCCTGACTTTC. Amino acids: CASSMQGGSGANVLTF.

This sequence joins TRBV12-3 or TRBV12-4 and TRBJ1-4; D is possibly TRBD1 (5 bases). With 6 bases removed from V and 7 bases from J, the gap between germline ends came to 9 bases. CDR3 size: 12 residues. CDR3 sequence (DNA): TGTGCCAGCAGACGAGACAGTGAAAAACTGTTTTTT. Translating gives CASRRDSEKLFF.

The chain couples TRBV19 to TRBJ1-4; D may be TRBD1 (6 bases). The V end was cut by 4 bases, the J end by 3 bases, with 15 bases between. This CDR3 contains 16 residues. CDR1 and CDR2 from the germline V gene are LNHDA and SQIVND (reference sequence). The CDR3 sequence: CASSKQGAGPNEKLFF. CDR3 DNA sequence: TGTGCCAGTAGTAAACAGGGCGCTGGCCCTAATGAAAAACTGTTTTTT.

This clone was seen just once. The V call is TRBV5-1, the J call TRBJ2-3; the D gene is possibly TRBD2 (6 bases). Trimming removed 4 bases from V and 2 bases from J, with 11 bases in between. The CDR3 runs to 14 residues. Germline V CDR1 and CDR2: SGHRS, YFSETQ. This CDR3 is CASSLGTVTDTQYF. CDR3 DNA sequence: TGCGCCAGCAGCCTTGGGACTGTCACAGATACGCAGTATTTT.

Written as DNA, the CDR3 is TGTGCCAGCAGCTACGACAGGGCGAACACTGAAGCTTTCTTT. It is translated as CASSYDRANTEAFF. This chain connects TRBV11-2 to TRBJ1-1; 7 bases are a match to TRBD1. Looked up from germline, CDR1 is SGHAT and CDR2 is FQNNGV. The CDR3 runs 14 residues. V shed 4 bases and J 1 base; nucleotides not matched to a gene: 3.

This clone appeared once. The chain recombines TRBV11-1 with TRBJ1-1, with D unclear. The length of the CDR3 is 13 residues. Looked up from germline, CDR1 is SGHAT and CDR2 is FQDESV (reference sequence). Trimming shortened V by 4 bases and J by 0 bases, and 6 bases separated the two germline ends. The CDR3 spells CASSSIMNTEAFF. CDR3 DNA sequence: TGTGCCAGCAGCTCTATTATGAACACTGAAGCTTTCTTT.

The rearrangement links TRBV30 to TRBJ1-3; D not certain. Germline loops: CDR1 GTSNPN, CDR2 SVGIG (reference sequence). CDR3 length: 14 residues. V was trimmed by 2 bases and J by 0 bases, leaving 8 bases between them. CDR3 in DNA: TGTGCCTGGAGTACGGGGTACTCTGGAAACACCATATATTTT. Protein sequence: CAWSTGYSGNTIYF. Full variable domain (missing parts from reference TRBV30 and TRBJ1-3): SQTIHQWPATLVQPVGSPLSLECTVEGTSNPNLYWYRQAAGRGLQLLFYSVGIGQISSEVPQNLSASRPQDRQFILSSKKLLLSDSGFYLCAWSTGYSGNTIYFGEGSWLTVV.

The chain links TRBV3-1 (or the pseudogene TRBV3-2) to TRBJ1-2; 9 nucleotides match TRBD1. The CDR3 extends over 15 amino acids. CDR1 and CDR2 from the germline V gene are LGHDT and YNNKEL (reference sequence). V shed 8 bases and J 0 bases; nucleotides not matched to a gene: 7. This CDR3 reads CASGDRGYTNYGYTF. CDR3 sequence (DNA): TGTGCCAGCGGTGACAGGGGGTATACTAACTATGGCTACACCTTC.

The CDR3 here is CASSHPSKQGTYEQYF. The CDR3 nucleotides are TGTGCCAGCAGCCACCCGTCGAAACAGGGAACCTACGAGCAGTACTTC. The chain uses TRBV28 and TRBJ2-7, with D tentatively TRBD1 (6 bases). Germline V gives CDR1 MDHEN, CDR2 SYDVKM. CDR3 length equals 16 residues. V was cut by 6 bases and J by 2 bases, with 20 bases left in between.

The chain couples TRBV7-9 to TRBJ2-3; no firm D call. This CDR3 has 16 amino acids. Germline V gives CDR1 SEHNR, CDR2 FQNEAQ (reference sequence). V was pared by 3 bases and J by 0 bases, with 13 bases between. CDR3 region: CASSFPSDSSTDTQYF. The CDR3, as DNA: TGTGCCAGCAGCTTCCCCAGCGACTCAAGCACAGATACGCAGTATTTT.

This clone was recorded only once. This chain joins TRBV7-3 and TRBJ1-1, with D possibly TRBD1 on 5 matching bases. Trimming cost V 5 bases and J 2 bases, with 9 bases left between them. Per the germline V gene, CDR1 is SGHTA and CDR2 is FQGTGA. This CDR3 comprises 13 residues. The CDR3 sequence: CASSADINTEAFF. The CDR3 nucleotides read TGTGCCAGCAGCGCGGACATAAACACTGAAGCTTTCTTT.

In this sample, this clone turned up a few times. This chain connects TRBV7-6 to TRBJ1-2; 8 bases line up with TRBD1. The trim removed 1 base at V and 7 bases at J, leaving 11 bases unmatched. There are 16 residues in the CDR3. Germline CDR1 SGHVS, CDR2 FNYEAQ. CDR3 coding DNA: TGTGCCAGCAGCTTAGACTTGGGGGCAGGGGGCAGTGGCTACACCTTC. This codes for CASSLDLGAGGSGYTF.

In DNA form, the CDR3 reads TGTGCCAGCTCGAGAGTGACAGGGGCTTTTACTAACTATGGCTACACCTTC. It yields the protein CASSRVTGAFTNYGYTF. This sequence joins TRBV19 and TRBJ1-2, with TRBD1 matching over 8 bases. This CDR3 has 17 residues. The germline V gene has CDR1 LNHDA and CDR2 SQIVND (reference sequence). Losses at the gene ends were 9 bases for V and 0 bases for J; bases not matched to a gene: 15. Complete variable domain (other parts from reference TRBV19 and TRBJ1-2): DGGITQSPKYLFRKEGQNVTLSCEQNLNHDAMYWYRQDPGQGLRLIYYSQIVNDFQKGDIAEGYSVSREKKESFPLTVTSAQKNPTAFYLCASSRVTGAFTNYGYTFGSGTRLTVV.

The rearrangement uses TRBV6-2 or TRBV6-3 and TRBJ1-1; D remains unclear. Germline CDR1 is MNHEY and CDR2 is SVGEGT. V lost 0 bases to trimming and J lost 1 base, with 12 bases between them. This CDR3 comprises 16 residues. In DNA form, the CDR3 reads TGTGCCAGCAGTTACTCGAGGGTTTATGGGAACACTGAAGCTTTCTTT. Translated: CASSYSRVYGNTEAFF.

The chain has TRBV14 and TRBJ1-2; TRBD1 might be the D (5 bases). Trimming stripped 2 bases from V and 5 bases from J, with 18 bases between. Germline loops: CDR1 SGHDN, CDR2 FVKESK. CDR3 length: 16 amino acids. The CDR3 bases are TGTGCCAGCAGCCAATCCAAGGGTGGGGCTCCTTATGGCTACACCTTC. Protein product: CASSQSKGGAPYGYTF.

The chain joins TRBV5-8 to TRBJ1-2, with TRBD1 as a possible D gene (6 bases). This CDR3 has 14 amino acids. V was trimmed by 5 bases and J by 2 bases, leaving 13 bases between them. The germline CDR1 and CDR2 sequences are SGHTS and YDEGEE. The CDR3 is CASRLPRGNYGYTF. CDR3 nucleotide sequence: TGTGCCAGCAGACTCCCGAGGGGGAACTATGGCTACACCTTC.

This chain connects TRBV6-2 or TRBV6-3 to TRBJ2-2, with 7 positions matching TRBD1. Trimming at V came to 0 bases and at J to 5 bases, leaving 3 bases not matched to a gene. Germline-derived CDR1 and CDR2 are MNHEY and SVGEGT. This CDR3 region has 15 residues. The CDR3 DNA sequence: TGTGCCAGCAGTTACTCGACAGGGCAGACCGGGGAGCTGTTTTTT. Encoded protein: CASSYSTGQTGELFF.

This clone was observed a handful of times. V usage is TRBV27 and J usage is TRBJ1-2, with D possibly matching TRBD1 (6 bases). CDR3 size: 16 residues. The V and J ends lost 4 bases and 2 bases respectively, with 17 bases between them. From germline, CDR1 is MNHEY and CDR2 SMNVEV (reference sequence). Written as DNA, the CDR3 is TGTGCCAGCAGTTCCTCCGGGACAAGGTTGAACTATGGCTACACCTTC. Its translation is CASSSSGTRLNYGYTF.

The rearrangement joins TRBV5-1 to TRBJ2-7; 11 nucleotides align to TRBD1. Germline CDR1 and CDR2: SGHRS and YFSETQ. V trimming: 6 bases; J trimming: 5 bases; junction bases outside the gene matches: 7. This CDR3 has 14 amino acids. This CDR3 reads CASTSTGQGDEQYF. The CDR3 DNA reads TGCGCCAGCACCTCCACGGGACAGGGGGACGAGCAGTACTTC. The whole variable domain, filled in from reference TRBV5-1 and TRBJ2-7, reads KAGVTQTPRYLIKTRGQQVTLSCSPISGHRSVSWYQQTPGQGLQFLFEYFSETQRNKGNFPGRFSGRQFSNSRSEMNVSTLELGDSALYLCASTSTGQGDEQYFGPGTRLTVT.

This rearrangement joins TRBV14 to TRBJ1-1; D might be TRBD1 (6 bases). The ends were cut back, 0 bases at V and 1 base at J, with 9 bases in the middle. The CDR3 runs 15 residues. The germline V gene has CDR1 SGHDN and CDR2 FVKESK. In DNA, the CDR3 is TGTGCCAGCAGCCAAGATACAGGGTGGAACACTGAAGCTTTCTTT. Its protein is CASSQDTGWNTEAFF.